Presented here are 20 T cell receptor beta chains from one specimen sequenced in a study of blood T cell repertoires in COVID-19. TCRdb's table, derived via immunoSEQ multiplex PCR, lists solely in-frame clones and lacks some. Seen here are approximately 440,000 clones, less than 95% observed once, and the top ten hold about 0.6%. Sequencing was performed on PBMCs or T cells enriched from blood (not recorded which). These receptors were taken from a man younger than 30 who had recovered from COVID-19.

CDR3 sequence: CASSIGADSYSPLHF. CDR3 DNA sequence: TGTGCCAGTAGTATTGGAGCGGACAGTTATTCACCCCTCCACTTT. V and J are TRBV19 and TRBJ1-6; D may be TRBD1 (6 bases). The V end was cut by 3 bases, the J end by 8 bases, with 14 bases between. Germline assignment: CDR1 LNHDA and CDR2 SQIVND (reference sequence). This CDR3 contains 15 residues. The full variable domain, in which reference TRBV19 and TRBJ1-6 provide the parts outside the CDR3, is DGGITQSPKYLFRKEGQNVTLSCEQNLNHDAMYWYRQDPGQGLRLIYYSQIVNDFQKGDIAEGYSVSREKKESFPLTVTSAQKNPTAFYLCASSIGADSYSPLHFGNGTRLTVT.

V and J are TRBV28 and TRBJ2-4; 8 positions agree with TRBD1. The trim removed 4 bases at V and 8 bases at J, leaving 13 bases unmatched. CDR3 size: 16 residues. The germline CDR1 and CDR2 sequences are MDHEN and SYDVKM. The CDR3 reads CASSSNPDRGSDIQYF. In DNA, the CDR3 is TGTGCCAGCAGTTCCAACCCCGACAGGGGAAGCGACATTCAGTACTTC.

This chain uses TRBV3-1 (or the pseudogene TRBV3-2) with TRBJ2-5; unclear D gene. CDR3 size: 15 residues. V lost 0 bases, J lost 2 bases, and 10 bases lay in between. Germline V gene lookup returns CDR1 LGHDT and CDR2 YNNKEL (reference sequence). CDR3 amino acids: CASSQDRIIQETQYF. The CDR3 DNA reads as TGTGCCAGCAGCCAAGACAGGATAATACAAGAGACCCAGTACTTC.

V usage is TRBV28 and J usage is TRBJ2-7, with TRBD1 matching 9 bases. Germline loops: CDR1 MDHEN, CDR2 SYDVKM. The CDR3 is 13 amino acids. V lost 6 bases to trimming and J lost 2 bases; unmatched junction nucleotides: 2. The CDR3, as DNA: TGTGCCAGCAGCACAGGGGGCCCCTACGAGCAGTACTTC. Translated, it gives CASSTGGPYEQYF.

The rearrangement joins TRBV20-1 to TRBJ2-2; possibly TRBD1 for D (5 bases). V lost 3 bases, J lost 1 base, and 6 bases lay in between. Germline V gene lookup returns CDR1 DFQATT and CDR2 SNEGSKA (reference sequence). The CDR3 totals 13 residues. The CDR3 reads CSASQGNTGELFF. The DNA of the CDR3 is TGCAGTGCTAGTCAGGGGAACACCGGGGAGCTGTTTTTT.

The chain couples TRBV5-1 to TRBJ2-7; tentatively, D is TRBD1 (6 bases). V dropped 0 bases and J dropped 5 bases, with 15 bases sitting between them. The CDR3 totals 15 residues. From germline, CDR1 is SGHRS and CDR2 YFSETQ. The CDR3 region is CASSLEWGQGNEQYF. CDR3 DNA sequence: TGCGCCAGCAGCTTGGAGTGGGGGCAGGGGAACGAGCAGTACTTC.

The chain recombines TRBV28 with TRBJ1-1; D is ambiguous. CDR1 is MDHEN, CDR2 SYDVKM, per germline. The CDR3 is 13 amino acids. Trimming shortened V by 7 bases and J by 0 bases, and 9 bases separated the two germline ends. CDR3 sequence: CASMPRLNTEAFF. The CDR3, as DNA: TGTGCCAGCATGCCGCGATTGAACACTGAAGCTTTCTTT.

The chain combines TRBV7-8 with TRBJ2-5; D perhaps matches TRBD2 (6 bases). This CDR3 comprises 14 residues. CDR1 and CDR2 (germline): SGHVS, FQNEAQ. V was cut by 1 base and J by 4 bases, with 10 bases left in between. The CDR3 region has the DNA TGTGCCAGCAGCTTAGTCGCCGGGGGAGAGACCCAGTACTTC. This codes for CASSLVAGGETQYF. Using reference TRBV7-8 and TRBJ2-5 for the parts outside the CDR3, the full variable domain is GAGVSQSPRYKVAKRGQDVALRCDPISGHVSLFWYQQALGQGPEFLTYFQNEAQLDKSGLPSDRFFAERPEGSVSTLKIQRTQQEDSAVYLCASSLVAGGETQYFGPGTRLLVL.

The chain uses TRBV3-1 (or the pseudogene TRBV3-2) and TRBJ1-1; tentatively, D is TRBD1 (5 bases). Germline-derived CDR1 and CDR2 are LGHDT and YNNKEL (reference sequence). Trimming cost V 6 bases and J 5 bases, with 13 bases left between them. The length of the CDR3 is 13 residues. The CDR3 DNA reads TGTGCCAGCAGGTGGGGGGGTGAGACTGAAGCTTTCTTT. This sequence encodes CASRWGGETEAFF.

The V gene is TRBV20-1, the J gene TRBJ1-1, with D hard to call. The CDR3 spans 13 residues. Trimming took off 3 bases at V and 2 bases at J, with 10 bases between the two ends. Germline assignment: CDR1 DFQATT and CDR2 SNEGSKA (reference sequence). The CDR3 here is CSASTEVNTEAFF. The DNA for the CDR3 is TGCAGTGCTAGTACAGAAGTAAACACTGAAGCTTTCTTT.

The V call is TRBV14, the J call TRBJ2-1; no clear D gene. The V gene's germline CDR1 is SGHDN and CDR2 FVKESK. V lost 1 base, J lost 2 bases, and 9 bases lay in between. CDR3 length equals 15 residues. The CDR3 DNA sequence: TGTGCCAGCAGCCAAGTGTTCTCCGCCTACAATGAGCAGTTCTTC. Amino acids: CASSQVFSAYNEQFF.

The chain links TRBV18 to TRBJ1-5; D gene uncertain. There are 13 residues in the CDR3. Germline lookup yields CDR1 KGHSH and CDR2 LQKENI. The V and J ends lost 1 base and 5 bases respectively, with 6 bases between them. The CDR3 protein is CASSPLADQPQHF. CDR3 coding DNA: TGTGCCAGCTCACCACTCGCAGATCAGCCCCAGCATTTT.

This clone was recorded a few times. The DNA for the CDR3 is TGTGCCAGCAGCCAAGGTCTTGGGGGGTGGAATTCACCCCTCCACTTT. Protein: CASSQGLGGWNSPLHF. V is TRBV3-1 (or the pseudogene TRBV3-2) and J is TRBJ1-6, with D perhaps matching TRBD1 (5 bases). Trimming took off 1 base at V and 7 bases at J, with 14 bases between the two ends. The CDR3 contains 16 residues. Per germline, CDR1 LGHDT and CDR2 YNNKEL (reference sequence).

The rearrangement joins TRBV5-1 to TRBJ2-1; 8 bases agree with TRBD2. Germline V gene data show CDR1 as SGHRS and CDR2 as YFSETQ. Unmatched junction bases numbered 9, after V lost 0 bases and J lost 1 base. This CDR3 contains 18 residues. The CDR3 DNA follows: TGCGCCAGCAGCTTGGGGGAGGTTAGCGGGAATTCCTACAATGAGCAGTTCTTC. As protein: CASSLGEVSGNSYNEQFF.

The chain joins TRBV11-3 to TRBJ1-2, with D possibly matching TRBD1 (5 bases). The germline V gene encodes CDR1 SGHNT and CDR2 YENEEA. The CDR3 has 14 amino acids. V was clipped by 4 bases and J by 7 bases, with 16 bases between them. CDR3: CASSSQAGGLGYTF. The CDR3, as DNA: TGTGCCAGCAGCTCCCAGGCGGGGGGTCTTGGCTACACCTTC.

The chain links TRBV30 to TRBJ2-5; D unclear. CDR3 length: 12 residues. The germline gives CDR1 GTSNPN, CDR2 SVGIG (reference sequence). The V gene lost 7 bases and the J gene lost 4 bases, with 13 bases spanning the gap. Here the CDR3 reads CASDFGPETQYF. DNA of the CDR3: TGTGCCTCCGACTTCGGCCCAGAGACCCAGTACTTC.

The V and J genes are TRBV11-2 and TRBJ2-1; possible D gene TRBD2, 6 bases. Germline V gene data show CDR1 as SGHAT and CDR2 as FQNNGV. Trimming pared 1 base from V and 13 bases from J, leaving 14 bases between. The CDR3 spans 13 residues. The CDR3 DNA is TGTGCCAGCAGCTTAGTTCTTAGCGGTGGACAGTTCTTC. It encodes CASSLVLSGGQFF.

The chain carries TRBV3-1 (or the pseudogene TRBV3-2) and TRBJ2-2, with 7 bases matching TRBD1. CDR3 length equals 17 residues. The germline CDR1 and CDR2 sequences are LGHDT and YNNKEL (reference sequence). V lost 0 bases and J lost 4; bases outside the gene matches: 8. DNA of the CDR3: TGTGCCAGCAGCCAAGAAAACAGGGGATGGGGCACCGGGGAGCTGTTTTTT. It yields the protein CASSQENRGWGTGELFF.

This chain connects TRBV10-2 to TRBJ2-2; TRBD2 agrees at 9 bases. Germline V gene lookup returns CDR1 WSHSY and CDR2 SAAADI. The junction had 10 bases not matched to a gene; V was cut back by 3 bases and J by 5 bases. The CDR3 totals 17 residues. The CDR3 loop is CASSDDSGRGITGELFF. The CDR3 region has the DNA TGCGCCAGCAGTGACGATAGCGGGAGAGGAATTACCGGGGAGCTGTTTTTT.

The DNA of the CDR3 is TGTGCCAGTATCCCAGGGGGGAAAAACAATCAGCCCCAGCATTTT. Its protein is CASIPGGKNNQPQHF. The chain is built from TRBV19 and TRBJ1-5, with 7 bases fitting TRBD1. Per the germline V gene, CDR1 is LNHDA and CDR2 is SQIVND (reference sequence). V lost 7 bases, J lost 3 bases, and 9 bases stayed unmatched. This CDR3 is built from 15 residues.